The 14 T cell receptor beta chains below were found in one sample sequenced in a study of beta chain features in type 1 diabetes. Isolated RNA was reverse transcribed in full, so expressed TCRB transcripts were sequenced. Generated by immunoSEQ multiplex PCR, the TCRdb table keeps only in-frame clones and is missing some. Among roughly 370,000 clones, roughly 13% were seen once, and the ten largest hold 0.035% to 0.045%. Sequenced material: naive CD4+ T cells from blood. These TCRs come from a man aged 25 to 40 in good health.

The V call is TRBV30, the J call TRBJ2-7; 7 positions match TRBD1. Germline CDR1 GTSNPN, CDR2 SVGIG (reference sequence). This CDR3 has 16 residues. Trimming removed 4 bases from V and 2 bases from J; junction bases left unmatched: 14. In DNA form, the CDR3 reads TGTGCCTGGATGGATGTGACAGGGATCCGGACCTACGAGCAGTACTTC. Residues: CAWMDVTGIRTYEQYF.

The V call is TRBV2, the J call TRBJ1-6; perhaps TRBD1 as D (6 bases). The CDR3 is 15 amino acids. Germline values: CDR1 SNHLY, CDR2 FYNNEI. V lost 6 bases and J 2 bases, leaving 11 bases between the germline ends. The CDR3 sequence: CASREGGTYNSPLHF. DNA of the CDR3: TGTGCCAGCAGGGAGGGGGGAACCTATAATTCACCCCTCCACTTT.

Of note for this clone: At the DNA level, this CDR3 is encoded by other sequences in the same sample as well. This chain connects TRBV7-2 to TRBJ2-3; D is ambiguous. CDR3 length: 14 amino acids. Trimming left V 6 bases short and J 1 base short, with 11 bases between. The germline V gene has CDR1 SGHTA and CDR2 FQGNSA. In DNA form, the CDR3 reads TGTGCCAGCAGTCCCAGGACGGGCACAGATACGCAGTATTTT. Its protein product is CASSPRTGTDTQYF.

A single count supports this clone. The rearrangement links TRBV7-9 to TRBJ2-6; perhaps TRBD2 as D (6 bases). The V and J ends lost 5 bases and 0 bases respectively, with 20 bases between them. In germline, CDR1 is SEHNR, CDR2 FQNEAQ (reference sequence). CDR3 length: 19 amino acids. CDR3 protein: CASSRYPDVGGSGANVLTF. CDR3 in DNA: TGTGCCAGCAGCCGATATCCGGACGTCGGGGGCTCTGGGGCCAACGTCCTGACTTTC.

The J gene is TRBJ1-1, the V gene TRBV9; D gene ambiguous. The CDR3 spans 15 residues. V was cut by 0 bases and J by 3 bases, with 12 bases left in between. Germline-derived CDR1 and CDR2 are SGDLS and YYNGEE. CDR3 amino acids: CASSVAVFGDTEAFF. The CDR3, as DNA: TGTGCCAGCAGCGTAGCGGTATTTGGGGACACTGAAGCTTTCTTT. Full variable domain (rest looked up from reference TRBV9 and TRBJ1-1): DSGVTQTPKHLITATGQRVTLRCSPRSGDLSVYWYQQSLDQGLQFLIQYYNGEERAKGNILERFSAQQFPDLHSELNLSSLELGDSALYFCASSVAVFGDTEAFFGQGTRLTVV.

J is TRBJ2-5 and V is TRBV7-2; D may correspond to TRBD1 or TRBD2 (6 bases each). This CDR3 region has 14 residues. Trimming stripped 5 bases from V and 2 bases from J, with 12 bases between. The germline V gene has CDR1 SGHTA and CDR2 FQGNSA. CDR3 sequence reads: CASSPGAIQETQYF. CDR3 nucleotides: TGTGCCAGCAGCCCGGGGGCCATACAAGAGACCCAGTACTTC.

The chain joins TRBV7-8 to TRBJ2-2; D not resolved. This CDR3 spans 14 amino acids. Deletions cut 1 base from V and 6 bases from J, with 9 bases between. Per the germline V gene, CDR1 is SGHVS and CDR2 is FQNEAQ. CDR3 residues: CASSLEALPGELFF. CDR3 DNA sequence: TGTGCCAGCAGCTTAGAGGCTCTTCCCGGGGAGCTGTTTTTT.

This clone was seen a few times. The chain links TRBV5-1 to TRBJ1-4; D perhaps matches TRBD1 (5 bases). V was shortened by 1 base and J by 5 bases, with 12 bases between the two germline ends. From germline, CDR1 is SGHRS and CDR2 YFSETQ. The CDR3 is 15 residues long. The CDR3, as DNA: TGCGCCAGCAGCTTGTCAGGGCCCCTCAATGAAAAACTGTTTTTT. This translates into CASSLSGPLNEKLFF.

This clone turned up a few times. The genes are TRBV2 and TRBJ2-5, with a weak D call TRBD2 (6 bases). Trimming shortened V by 6 bases and J by 7 bases, and 21 bases separated the two germline ends. This CDR3 comprises 15 residues. CDR1 is SNHLY and CDR2 is FYNNEI in the germline V gene. CDR3: CASRDGLLIAATQYF. In DNA, the CDR3 is TGTGCCAGCAGGGACGGACTATTGATTGCGGCGACCCAGTACTTC.

This chain joins TRBV15 and TRBJ2-7; either TRBD1 or TRBD2 may fit D (5 bases each). V lost 1 base and J lost 4, with 14 bases in between. This CDR3 is 15 amino acids long. The germline CDR1 and CDR2 sequences are LNHNV and YYDKDF (reference sequence). The CDR3 nucleotides are TGTGCCACCAGCAGAGTGGGGGTACTGGGGTACGAGCAGTACTTC. Amino acid sequence: CATSRVGVLGYEQYF.

The chain couples TRBV5-6 to TRBJ2-7; D is unresolved. CDR3 length: 16 residues. V was pared by 0 bases and J by 0 bases, with 13 bases between. Germline loops: CDR1 SGHDT, CDR2 YYEEEE. The DNA for the CDR3 is TGTGCCAGCAGCTTGGCCCGGCTTACCCTCTCCTACGAGCAGTACTTC. Encoded protein: CASSLARLTLSYEQYF.

Only a few counts were recorded for this clone. This sequence joins TRBV4-1 and TRBJ2-7; weak D call: TRBD1 (5 bases). V dropped 0 bases and J dropped 2 bases, with 14 bases sitting between them. Germline-derived CDR1 and CDR2 are MGHRA and YSYEKL. There are 16 residues in the CDR3. The CDR3 sequence: CASSQEESVRAYEQYV. CDR3 coding DNA: TGCGCCAGCAGCCAAGAGGAATCGGTCAGGGCCTACGAGCAGTACGTC.

In its sample, this clone was seen many times. An end of the junction differs from the germline gene, which may be a read error. The J gene is TRBJ2-1, the V gene TRBV23-1, with no clear D. TRBV23-1 is noted as an ORF with a role that remains uncertain. This CDR3 spans 11 amino acids. CDR3 in amino acids: CASRCDKEQFF. The DNA for the CDR3 is TGCGCCAGCCGATGTGACAAAGAGCAGTTCTTC.

This chain links TRBV29-1 with TRBJ1-1; D gene ambiguous. This CDR3 contains 11 residues. CDR1 and CDR2 from the germline V gene are SQVTM and ANQGSEA. V shed 7 bases and J shed 6 bases, with 12 bases lying between them. CDR3 region: CSARNGAEAFF. CDR3 nucleotides: TGCAGCGCGCGAAATGGGGCTGAAGCTTTCTTT.